The rows below give T cell receptor beta chains drawn from one sample of a study of graft-versus-host responses after intestinal transplantation. The protocol was immunoSEQ multiplex PCR, while the TCRdb copy is restricted to in-frame clones and leaves out a portion. The sample shows around 9,500 clones, 88% of them seen only once. The source material was PBMCs, sampled 242 days after intestinal transplant. These receptors all stem from a human patient who received an intestinal transplant, so some T cells may come from the graft donor. Each CDR3 is given without its conserved first and last residue.

>TRBJ2-7|TRBV4-2
ASSQVFDGRAYEQY
>TRBJ2-2|TRBV9
ASSVGQGVAGELF
>TRBJ2-5|TRBV10-3
AISEFVLQETQY
>TRBJ1-5|TRBV10-3
AISDVGRGNQPQH
>TRBJ2-7|TRBV7-9
ASSSQGYEQY
>TRBJ1-1|TRBV9
ASSFLDSEAF
>TRBJ2-3|TRBV28
ASSFLGRYFKDTQY
>TRBJ1-2|TRBV28
ASSPQGQGWGYT
>TRBJ1-4|TRBV5-5
ASSRDRGHTNEKLF
>TRBJ2-7|TRBV10-1
ASRIETSGAYEQY
>TRBJ1-5|TRBV30
AWSVGGNSNQPQH
>TRBJ1-4|TRBV10-1
ASSDSRGTNEKLF
>TRBJ2-7|TRBV10-1
ASSGQGRVYEQY